The following is a T cell receptor beta chain sequence with its context. Germline loops: CDR1 SGHNT, CDR2 YYREEE (reference sequence). V was clipped by 3 bases and J by 2 bases, with 9 bases between them. The CDR3 is 13 amino acids. Measured with immunoSEQ multiplex PCR; TCRdb has only the in-frame clones, and not every one. Among about 6,800 clones listed, about 80% were seen once. This sample is drawn from a study of PD-1 blockade in classical Hodgkin lymphoma. Brentuximab vedotin exposure varied among the patients, all of whom had relapsed after autologous stem cell transplantation. Researchers used magnetic negative selection to pull out pure CD4+ T cells from thawed PBMCs.

This specimen was CD4+ T cells from blood, taken at baseline. V usage is TRBV5-4 and J usage is TRBJ2-7; D is ambiguous. The receptor was derived from a human donor with classical Hodgkin lymphoma. This CDR3 reads CASSSPLTYEQYF. The DNA of the CDR3 is TGTGCCAGCAGCTCGCCCCTAACCTACGAGCAGTACTTC. The full variable domain, rest sourced from reference TRBV5-4 and TRBJ2-7, is ETGVTQSPTHLIKTRGQQVTLRCSSQSGHNTVSWYQQALGQGPQFIFQYYREEENGRGNFPPRFSGLQFPNYSSELNVNALELDDSALYLCASSSPLTYEQYFGPGTRLTVT.